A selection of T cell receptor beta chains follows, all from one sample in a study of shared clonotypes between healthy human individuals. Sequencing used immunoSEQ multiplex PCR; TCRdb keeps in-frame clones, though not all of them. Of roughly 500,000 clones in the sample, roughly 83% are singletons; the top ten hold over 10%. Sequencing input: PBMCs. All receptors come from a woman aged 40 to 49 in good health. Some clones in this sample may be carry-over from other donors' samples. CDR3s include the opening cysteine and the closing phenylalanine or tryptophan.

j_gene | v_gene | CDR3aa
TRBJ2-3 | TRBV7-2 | CASSLGTSDTQYF
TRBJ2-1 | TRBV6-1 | CASREPGLASYNEQFF
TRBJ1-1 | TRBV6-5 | CASSSTSGTGGLVAFF
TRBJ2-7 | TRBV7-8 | CASSSAGIRGSYEQYF
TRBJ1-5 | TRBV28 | CASSFSGTGRLGQPQHF
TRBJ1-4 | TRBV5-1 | CASSTRAGATNEKLFF
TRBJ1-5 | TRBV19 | CASSIIQQRGGRQPQHF
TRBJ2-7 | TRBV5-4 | CASSRSTGSYEQYF
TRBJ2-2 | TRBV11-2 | CASSFTGPKNTGELFF
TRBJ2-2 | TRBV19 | CASSPRPGDGELFF
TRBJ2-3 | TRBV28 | CASSLGRPSTDTQYF
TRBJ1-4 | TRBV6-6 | CASAVNEKLFF
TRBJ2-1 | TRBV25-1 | CASKSLADPYNEQFF
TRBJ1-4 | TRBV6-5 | CASSSEGGTTNEKLFF
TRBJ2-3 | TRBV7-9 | CASSDRTGLGTDTQYF
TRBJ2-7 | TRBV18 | CASSPDRDVYEQYF